Below are 31 T cell receptor beta chains sequenced from a single sample in a study of T-cell reconstitution after alpha-beta-depleted transplantation in children. A TCRbeta library incorporating unique molecular identifiers was prepared. From the PCR reads, TCRdb called clonotypes with MiXCR, one entry per CDR3 protein. This table holds 300,000 to 400,000 distinct CDR3 sequences, approximately 23% found once. This specimen was PBMCs, mostly from graft donor cells, taken 180 days after TCRalphabeta/CD19-depleted stem cell transplant. These receptors were taken from a male patient between 10 and 17 years old who had a stem cell transplant for acute lymphoblastic leukemia, so the T cells may come from the graft donor.

The sample holds a few counts of this clonotype. The chain recombines TRBV5-1 with TRBJ2-3; 13 bases fit TRBD2. V shed 6 bases, J shed 4 bases, and the junction held 8 bases outside the gene matches. Germline V CDR1 and CDR2: SGHRS, YFSETQ. The CDR3 is 16 residues long. CDR3 protein: CASISTSGRNADTQYF. In nucleotides, the CDR3 is TGCGCCAGCATATCGACTAGCGGGAGGAACGCAGATACGCAGTATTTT.

The sample holds a few counts of this clonotype. This chain joins TRBV2 and TRBJ2-3, with TRBD2 as a possible D gene (5 bases). The V gene's germline CDR1 is SNHLY and CDR2 FYNNEI. V was clipped by 6 bases and J by 10 bases, with 14 bases between them. The CDR3 totals 12 residues. The CDR3 spells CASRLEGGAQYF. CDR3 DNA: TGTGCCAGCAGGCTCGAGGGTGGGGCGCAGTATTTT.

J is TRBJ1-1 and V is TRBV5-5; TRBD1 matches 7 bases. Per the germline V gene, CDR1 is SGHKS and CDR2 is YYEKEE (reference sequence). The CDR3 contains 14 residues. The ends lost 4 bases at V and 11 bases at J; junction bases unmatched: 14. The CDR3: CASSPPGQKRRAFF. DNA of the CDR3: TGTGCCAGCAGCCCGCCGGGACAGAAAAGGAGGGCTTTCTTT. The full variable domain, rest sourced from reference TRBV5-5 and TRBJ1-1, is DAGVTQSPTHLIKTRGQQVTLRCSPISGHKSVSWYQQVLGQGPQFIFQYYEKEERGRGNFPDRFSARQFPNYSSELNVNALLLGDSALYLCASSPPGQKRRAFFGQGTRLTVV.

This clonotype was seen just once. The V call is TRBV6-5, the J call TRBJ2-7; 7 bases match TRBD2. The ends lost 0 bases at V and 3 bases at J; junction bases unmatched: 2. Germline CDR1 reads MNHEY; CDR2 reads SVGAGI. CDR3 length: 14 amino acids. The CDR3 DNA is TGTGCCAGCAGTTACTCAGTAGCGGGCTACGAGCAGTACTTC. Its translation: CASSYSVAGYEQYF.

This clonotype was counted a few times. The chain recombines TRBV28 with TRBJ2-7; 8 nucleotides match TRBD1. The germline gives CDR1 MDHEN, CDR2 SYDVKM. The CDR3 consists of 15 residues. Trimming removed 1 base from V and 5 bases from J; junction bases left unmatched: 7. The CDR3 nucleotides are TGTGCCAGCAGTTTATTAGGGACAGGTCATCACGAGCAGTACTTC. Translated: CASSLLGTGHHEQYF.

This clonotype has ten or more counts. The rearrangement links TRBV7-2 to TRBJ2-1, with 9 bases aligning to TRBD2. Unmatched junction bases numbered 6, after V lost 8 bases and J lost 1 base. The CDR3 is 15 amino acids. Germline values: CDR1 SGHTA, CDR2 FQGNSA. The CDR3 loop is CASVLAGQSYNEQFF. CDR3 in DNA: TGTGCCAGCGTGCTAGCGGGGCAATCCTACAATGAGCAGTTCTTC.

This clonotype has more than one count but fewer than ten. This chain links TRBV12-3 or TRBV12-4 with TRBJ2-1; 10 positions agree with TRBD2. The junction had 11 bases not matched to a gene; V was cut back by 1 base and J by 5 bases. The CDR3 covers 18 residues. CDR3 region: CASSLGLAGEGGNNEQFF. The DNA of the CDR3 is TGTGCCAGCAGTTTAGGGCTAGCGGGAGAGGGGGGAAACAATGAGCAGTTCTTC.

Notes on this clonotype: The conserved phenylalanine or tryptophan normally closing the CDR3 is absent here, so this likely arose from a read error. The chain recombines TRBV6-1 with TRBJ2-7; maybe TRBD1 (5 bases). Trimming shortened V by 6 bases and J by 3 bases, and 21 bases separated the two germline ends. The CDR3 has 16 residues. Germline V gives CDR1 MNHNS, CDR2 SASEGT. The CDR3 reads CASSLFRSGSNYEQYI. CDR3 in DNA: TGTGCCAGCAGCCTCTTCCGCTCAGGGTCGAACTACGAGCAGTACATC.

V is TRBV12-3 or TRBV12-4 and J is TRBJ1-2; D gene ambiguous. The CDR3 has 17 amino acids. The V and J ends lost 3 bases and 4 bases respectively, with 21 bases between them. The CDR3 is CASSFLNGAPLGYGYTF. In DNA, the CDR3 is TGTGCCAGCAGTTTCCTGAATGGAGCCCCGCTGGGCTATGGCTACACCTTC.

The CDR3 coding sequence is TGCGCCAGCAGCCAAGGGGACAGGGTAAATGAGCAGTTCTTC. Its translation: CASSQGDRVNEQFF. The J gene is TRBJ2-1, the V gene TRBV4-1; TRBD1 matches 9 bases. This CDR3 comprises 14 residues. Germline V gene sequence: CDR1 MGHRA, CDR2 YSYEKL. V trimming: 1 base; J trimming: 7 bases; junction bases outside the gene matches: 2.

This clonotype was counted between two and nine times. The chain combines TRBV6-5 with TRBJ2-3, with D perhaps matching TRBD1 (5 bases). V gave up 5 bases and J gave up 0 bases, with 15 bases separating them. CDR1 is MNHEY and CDR2 is SVGAGI in the germline V gene. This CDR3 contains 16 residues. CDR3 sequence (DNA): TGTGCCAGCAGTCTCGACAGACACTCTAGCACAGATACGCAGTATTTT. Translating gives CASSLDRHSSTDTQYF.

Many counts were recorded for this clonotype. This chain connects TRBV12-3 or TRBV12-4 to TRBJ2-5; D is undetermined. Between the trimmed V and J ends, which lost 5 bases and 0 bases, there was a span of 13 bases. The CDR3 has 15 amino acids. CDR3 sequence reads: CASSPARSNQETQYF. CDR3 bases: TGTGCCAGCAGTCCCGCGAGGTCTAACCAAGAGACCCAGTACTTC.

This clonotype has just a few counts. The chain links TRBV18 to TRBJ2-7, with TRBD1 matching over 7 bases. The CDR3 consists of 14 residues. Germline-derived CDR1 and CDR2 are KGHSH and LQKENI. V lost 5 bases, J lost 9 bases, and 13 bases stayed unmatched. Written as DNA, the CDR3 is TGTGCCAGCTCAAGTGGGACAGCCCCTGACGCGCAGTACTTC. This encodes CASSSGTAPDAQYF.

V usage is TRBV12-3 or TRBV12-4 and J usage is TRBJ2-2, with D uncertain. CDR3 length: 13 amino acids. Trimming removed 6 bases at V and 0 bases at J, with 5 bases between. For the CDR3, the DNA is TGTGCCAGCAGCCAGTCGAACACCGGGGAGCTGTTTTTT. It is translated as CASSQSNTGELFF.

The V and J genes are TRBV5-1 and TRBJ1-2, with D tentatively TRBD1 (5 bases). Per the germline V gene, CDR1 is SGHRS and CDR2 is YFSETQ. Trimming left V 0 bases short and J 8 bases short, with 11 bases between. The CDR3 runs 13 residues. The CDR3 region is CASSLAEGSGYTF. Here the CDR3 DNA reads TGCGCCAGCAGCTTGGCCGAGGGGAGCGGCTACACCTTC.

The V and J genes are TRBV28 and TRBJ1-3, with D possibly being TRBD1 (5 bases). The CDR3 covers 17 residues. Germline assignment: CDR1 MDHEN and CDR2 SYDVKM. The V and J ends lost 4 bases and 0 bases respectively, with 16 bases between them. CDR3 sequence (DNA): TGTGCCAGCAGTTCCCCGGGGACGGGTCCCTCTGGAAACACCATATATTTT. As protein: CASSSPGTGPSGNTIYF.

The chain is built from TRBV4-1 and TRBJ2-7, with D hard to call. The CDR3 length is 12 residues. Trimming took 0 bases from V and 4 from J, leaving 4 bases between them. The germline CDR1 and CDR2 sequences are MGHRA and YSYEKL. CDR3 amino acids: CASSQEDYEQYF. The CDR3 region has the DNA TGCGCCAGCAGCCAAGAGGATTACGAGCAGTACTTC.

This sequence joins TRBV3-1 and TRBJ2-1; no clear D gene. Trimming removed 0 bases at V and 0 bases at J, with 9 bases between. The CDR3 totals 16 residues. Germline V gene data show CDR1 as LGHDT and CDR2 as YNNKEL (reference sequence). The CDR3 sequence is CASSQDSRFSYNEQFF. Here the CDR3 DNA reads TGTGCCAGCAGCCAAGACTCACGCTTCTCCTACAATGAGCAGTTCTTC.

V gene TRBV2 combines with J gene TRBJ2-1; D perhaps matches TRBD2 (5 bases). Trimming removed 7 bases at V and 8 bases at J, with 12 bases between. CDR3 size: 12 residues. CDR1 SNHLY and CDR2 FYNNEI come from the germline V gene. This CDR3 reads CASTRTGHEQFF. The CDR3 nucleotides read TGTGCCAGCACCAGGACTGGTCATGAGCAGTTCTTC.

This clonotype has a handful of counts. The CDR3 nucleotides are TGTGCCAGCAGTTTCAGCGGAGAGGAGGAGACCCAGTACTTC. Protein sequence: CASSFSGEEETQYF. V usage is TRBV6-5 and J usage is TRBJ2-5; the D gene is possibly TRBD2 (5 bases). The germline V gene has CDR1 MNHEY and CDR2 SVGAGI. V lost 4 bases and J 5 bases, leaving 14 bases between the germline ends. The CDR3 extends over 14 amino acids.

This clonotype was recorded at least ten times. V usage is TRBV7-9 and J usage is TRBJ2-1; 11 bases line up with TRBD2. After removal of 5 bases from V and 2 bases from J, the junction contained 2 bases not matched to a gene. The V gene's germline CDR1 is SEHNR and CDR2 FQNEAQ (reference sequence). CDR3 length equals 15 residues. The CDR3 loop reads CASSPSGRTYNEQFF. The CDR3 DNA is TGTGCCAGCAGCCCTAGCGGGAGGACCTACAATGAGCAGTTCTTC.

This clonotype was seen only a few times. The V call is TRBV5-6, the J call TRBJ2-5; D is ambiguous. Germline V lookup: CDR1 SGHDT, CDR2 YYEEEE. Trimming removed 2 bases from V and 1 base from J, with 12 bases in between. The CDR3 contains 15 residues. CDR3 loop: CASSLLFGRQETQYF. CDR3 in DNA: TGTGCCAGCAGCTTACTCTTCGGACGCCAAGAGACCCAGTACTTC.

A few counts support this clonotype. CDR3 amino acids: CASSLFKGEMNTEAFF. DNA for the CDR3: TGTGCCAGCAGCTTGTTCAAGGGGGAAATGAACACTGAAGCTTTCTTT. The rearrangement links TRBV5-6 to TRBJ1-1, with D possibly matching TRBD1 (6 bases). V was clipped by 1 base and J by 0 bases, with 13 bases between them. The CDR3 consists of 16 residues. The germline V gene has CDR1 SGHDT and CDR2 YYEEEE.

This clonotype was detected many times. The V and J genes are TRBV7-2 and TRBJ1-2; D gene uncertain. The CDR3 is 15 amino acids. Per the germline V gene, CDR1 is SGHTA and CDR2 is FQGNSA. The V gene lost 0 bases and the J gene lost 4 bases, with 12 bases spanning the gap. CDR3 protein: CASSLAGRASYGYTF. CDR3 coding DNA: TGTGCCAGCAGCTTAGCGGGGAGGGCGAGCTATGGCTACACCTTC.

This clonotype turned up a few times. This rearrangement joins TRBV5-6 to TRBJ2-5; 7 bases line up with TRBD1. Germline assignment: CDR1 SGHDT and CDR2 YYEEEE. This CDR3 contains 13 residues. V trimming: 5 bases; J trimming: 3 bases; junction bases outside the gene matches: 4. Here the CDR3 DNA reads TGTGCCAGCAGGAAAACAGGGGAAGAGACCCAGTACTTC. Translated, it gives CASRKTGEETQYF. Using reference TRBV5-6 and TRBJ2-5 for the parts outside the CDR3, the full variable domain is DAGVTQSPTHLIKTRGQQVTLRCSPKSGHDTVSWYQQALGQGPQFIFQYYEEEERQRGNFPDRFSGHQFPNYSSELNVNALLLGDSALYLCASRKTGEETQYFGPGTRLLVL.

Concerning this clonotype: One end of the junction is discordant with germline, which a read error may explain. The chain uses TRBV6-1 and TRBJ2-3; the D gene is possibly TRBD2 (6 bases). The CDR3 has 16 amino acids. Germline V lookup: CDR1 MNHNS, CDR2 SASEGT. Written as DNA, the CDR3 is TGTGCCAGCAGCCGCTCCTTTGTCGGGAGCAAAGATACGCAGTATTTT. This codes for CASSRSFVGSKDTQYF.

This clonotype was seen a handful of times. DNA of the CDR3: TGTGCCAGCAGCTCCGGATGGGGGGCCAACCCTTCCTACGAGCAGTACTTC. Its protein product is CASSSGWGANPSYEQYF. V and J are TRBV7-6 and TRBJ2-7; perhaps D is TRBD1 or TRBD2 (6 bases each). The CDR3 is made up of 17 amino acids. CDR1 and CDR2 (germline): SGHVS, FNYEAQ. V was clipped by 4 bases and J by 1 base, with 20 bases between them.

The chain links TRBV20-1 to TRBJ1-5, with 7 bases lining up with TRBD1. The CDR3 totals 12 residues. The ends lost 6 bases at V and 4 bases at J; junction bases unmatched: 3. Looked up from germline, CDR1 is DFQATT and CDR2 is SNEGSKA (reference sequence). The CDR3 sequence is CSAWGQNQPQHF. The CDR3 DNA reads as TGCAGTGCCTGGGGACAGAATCAGCCCCAGCATTTT.

This sequence joins TRBV3-1 and TRBJ2-1; D unresolved. The length of the CDR3 is 14 residues. V lost 0 bases and J lost 6, with 9 bases in between. The V gene's germline CDR1 is LGHDT and CDR2 YNNKEL (reference sequence). This CDR3 reads CASSQEVTFNEQFF. Written as DNA, the CDR3 is TGTGCCAGCAGCCAAGAAGTGACGTTCAATGAGCAGTTCTTC.

This chain joins TRBV7-9 and TRBJ2-3; 8 nucleotides match TRBD1. CDR1 and CDR2 (germline): SEHNR, FQNEAQ (reference sequence). The CDR3 consists of 16 residues. The junction had 7 bases not matched to a gene; V was cut back by 5 bases and J by 0 bases. The CDR3 spells CASSIRDRPSTDTQYF. CDR3 DNA sequence: TGTGCCAGCAGCATCCGGGACAGGCCTAGCACAGATACGCAGTATTTT. The whole variable domain, filled in from reference TRBV7-9 and TRBJ2-3, reads DTGVSQNPRHKITKRGQNVTFRCDPISEHNRLYWYRQTLGQGPEFLTYFQNEAQLEKSRLLSDRFSAERPKGSFSTLEIQRTEQGDSAMYLCASSIRDRPSTDTQYFGPGTRLTVL.

This clonotype appeared a few times. V gene TRBV6-1 combines with J gene TRBJ1-2; D is unresolved. This CDR3 is built from 12 residues. The germline V and J ends were trimmed by 7 bases and 4 bases, with 10 bases remaining between them. Germline V lookup: CDR1 MNHNS, CDR2 SASEGT. CDR3 amino acids: CASNFETYGYTF. CDR3 DNA sequence: TGTGCCAGCAATTTCGAGACCTATGGCTACACCTTC.